This T cell receptor (beta chain) emerged from a study of beta chain features in type 1 diabetes. Expressed TCRB transcripts were sequenced because the isolated RNA had all been reverse transcribed beforehand. Clones were sequenced by immunoSEQ multiplex PCR, and TCRdb holds only the in-frame ones, with some missing. The repertoire holds a few hundred thousand clones, with around a quarter as singletons. Trimming removed 1 base from V and 9 bases from J, with 8 bases in between. The CDR3 spans 12 residues. Per germline, CDR1 SGHDT and CDR2 YYEEEE. This clone has a handful of counts. What was sequenced was central memory CD4+ T cells from blood. This clonotype was sampled from a man younger than 45 in good health. This chain connects TRBV5-6 to TRBJ2-1; D remains ambiguous. CDR3 region: CASSLRIGEQFF. CDR3 in DNA: TGTGCCAGCAGCTTGAGAATCGGTGAGCAGTTCTTC.